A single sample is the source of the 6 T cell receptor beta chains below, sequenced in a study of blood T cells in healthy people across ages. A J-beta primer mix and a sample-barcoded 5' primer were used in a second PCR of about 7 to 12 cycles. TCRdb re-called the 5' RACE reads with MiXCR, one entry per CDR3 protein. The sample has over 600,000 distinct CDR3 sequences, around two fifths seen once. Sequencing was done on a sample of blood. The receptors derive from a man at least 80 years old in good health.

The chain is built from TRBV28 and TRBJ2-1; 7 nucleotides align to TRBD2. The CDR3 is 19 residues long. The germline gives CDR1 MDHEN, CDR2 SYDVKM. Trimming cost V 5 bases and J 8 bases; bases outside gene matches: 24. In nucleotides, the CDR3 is TGTGCCAGCAGTCTTACTTTGCTGCGGGACCACATTGGGAGGGATGAGCAGTTCTTC. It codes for CASSLTLLRDHIGRDEQFF.

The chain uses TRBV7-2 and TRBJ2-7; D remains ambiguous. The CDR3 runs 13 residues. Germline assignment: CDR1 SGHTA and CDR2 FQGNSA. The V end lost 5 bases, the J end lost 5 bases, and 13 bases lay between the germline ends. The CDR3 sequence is CASSPRRTDEQYF. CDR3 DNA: TGTGCCAGCAGCCCCCGGAGAACCGACGAGCAGTACTTC.

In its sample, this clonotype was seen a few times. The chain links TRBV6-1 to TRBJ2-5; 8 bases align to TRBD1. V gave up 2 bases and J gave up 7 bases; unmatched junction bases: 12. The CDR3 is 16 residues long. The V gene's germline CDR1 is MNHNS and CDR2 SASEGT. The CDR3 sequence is CASSESGDRPPRTQYF. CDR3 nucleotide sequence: TGTGCCAGCAGTGAATCGGGGGACAGGCCCCCTAGGACCCAGTACTTC.

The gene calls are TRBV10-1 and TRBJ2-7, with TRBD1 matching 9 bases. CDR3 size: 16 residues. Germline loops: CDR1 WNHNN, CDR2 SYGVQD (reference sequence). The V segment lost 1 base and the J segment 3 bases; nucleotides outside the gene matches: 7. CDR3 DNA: TGCGCCAGCAGTGAGTTAACAGGGGGCCTTTACTACGAGCAGTACTTC. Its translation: CASSELTGGLYYEQYF.

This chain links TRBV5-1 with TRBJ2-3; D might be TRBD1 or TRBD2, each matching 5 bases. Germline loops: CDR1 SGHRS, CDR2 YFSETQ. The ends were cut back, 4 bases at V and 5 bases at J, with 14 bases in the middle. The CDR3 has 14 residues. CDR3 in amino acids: CASSTGPSGDTQYF. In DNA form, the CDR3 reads TGCGCCAGCAGCACGGGACCATCCGGAGATACGCAGTATTTT.

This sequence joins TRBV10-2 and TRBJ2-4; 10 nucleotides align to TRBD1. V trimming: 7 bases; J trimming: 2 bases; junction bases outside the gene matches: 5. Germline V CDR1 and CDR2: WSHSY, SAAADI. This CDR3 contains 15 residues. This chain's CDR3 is CASTSDRGSKNIQYF. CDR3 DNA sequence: TGCGCCAGCACCTCGGACAGGGGGTCCAAAAACATTCAGTACTTC.